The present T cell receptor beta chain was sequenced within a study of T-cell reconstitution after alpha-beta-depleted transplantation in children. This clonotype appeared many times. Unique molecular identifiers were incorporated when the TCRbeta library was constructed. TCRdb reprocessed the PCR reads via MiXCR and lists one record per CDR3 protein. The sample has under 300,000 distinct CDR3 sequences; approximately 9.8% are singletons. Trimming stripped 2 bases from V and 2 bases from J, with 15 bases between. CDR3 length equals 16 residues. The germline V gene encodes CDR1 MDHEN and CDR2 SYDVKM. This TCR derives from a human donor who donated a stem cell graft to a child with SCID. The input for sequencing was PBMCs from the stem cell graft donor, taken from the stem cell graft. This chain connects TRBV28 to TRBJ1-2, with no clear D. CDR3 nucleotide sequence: TGTGCCAGCAGTTTAGGGGAAGGTTACGCAAACTATGGCTACACCTTC. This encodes CASSLGEGYANYGYTF.